The rows below give T cell receptor beta chains drawn from one sample of a study of shared clonotypes between healthy human individuals. The data were produced by immunoSEQ multiplex PCR, yet TCRdb's version contains in-frame clones alone and is incomplete. The sample contains hundreds of thousands of clones, about three quarters of which appear only once. Sequences were obtained from PBMCs. Receptor source: a woman aged 40-49 years in good health. Some clones in this sample may be carry-over from other donors' samples. CDR3s include the opening cysteine and the closing phenylalanine or tryptophan. The order of the fields is V gene, D gene, J gene, clone size, CDR3 DNA, CDR3 protein. A D gene is named only where the DNA matches it firmly. Size values are once, few and many counts, or a class for expanded clones, and some rows have none.

TRBV7-9	NA	TRBJ2-7	few	TGTGCCAGCAGCTTAGTTCGGGCAGGGACGTACGAGCAGTACTTC	CASSLVRAGTYEQYF
TRBV28	NA	TRBJ2-4	NA	TGTGCCAGCAGTTTATTCGGCGGGGTAGCCAAAAACATTCAGTACTTC	CASSLFGGVAKNIQYF
TRBV10-2	NA	TRBJ2-5	NA	TGCGCCAGCAGTGACAGCCGACAAGAGACCCAGTACTTC	CASSDSRQETQYF
TRBV7-2	NA	TRBJ2-1	NA	TGTGCCAGCAGCCTTCGGTCGTTCGCGCACAATGAGCAGTTCTTC	CASSLRSFAHNEQFF
TRBV5-8	NA	TRBJ2-2	NA	TGTGCCAGCAGAGAAGGGACGGAATACACCGGGGAGCTGTTTTTT	CASREGTEYTGELFF
TRBV5-4	TRBD1	TRBJ2-2	few	TGTGCCAGCAGCTTGGGGACAGGGCCCACCGGGGAGCTGTTTTTT	CASSLGTGPTGELFF
TRBV7-6	TRBD2	TRBJ2-3	NA	TGTGCCAGCAGCTTAGAGGGTAGCGGGAGTTCTCGCACAGATACGCAGTATTTT	CASSLEGSGSSRTDTQYF
TRBV28	TRBD2	TRBJ2-3	NA	TGTGCCAGCAGTTCCTCCGGGACTAGTATCGCAGATACGCAGTATTTT	CASSSSGTSIADTQYF
TRBV23-1	TRBD2	TRBJ2-6	NA	TGCGCCAGCAGTCAATCGGGACTAGCGGGACTCTCTGGGGCCAACGTCCTGACTTTC	CASSQSGLAGLSGANVLTF
TRBV19	NA	TRBJ2-2	NA	TGTGCCAGTAGTAGGACCTCACAGGTGGTGAACACCGGGGAGCTGTTTTTT	CASSRTSQVVNTGELFF
TRBV18	NA	TRBJ2-7	NA	TGTGCCAGCTCACCACCCCAGGGAACCTACGAGCAGTACTTC	CASSPPQGTYEQYF
TRBV28	TRBD1	TRBJ1-5	NA	TGTGCCAGCAGTTTACTCGGACAGGGCAATCAGCCCCAGCATTTT	CASSLLGQGNQPQHF